This T cell receptor (beta chain) came from a study of T cells after yellow fever vaccination. This clonotype was observed a handful of times. MiXCR, run by TCRdb on the 5' RACE reads, gives a single entry per CDR3 protein. The repertoire has more than 300,000 distinct CDR3 sequences, around 7% of them found once; the top ten carry roughly 19%. V lost 3 bases, J lost 7 bases, and 16 bases lay in between. The CDR3 runs 15 residues. V is TRBV12-3 or TRBV12-4 and J is TRBJ2-1; a possible D gene is TRBD1 (5 bases). Material: PBMCs, obtained roughly seven weeks after the first yellow fever vaccination. This sequence was found in a man younger than 35 who received the YFV17D yellow fever vaccine. CDR3 amino acids: CASSLVREFANEQFF. In nucleotides, the CDR3 is TGTGCCAGCAGTTTGGTCAGGGAATTTGCGAATGAGCAGTTCTTC.